The 8 T cell receptor beta chains below come from one sample, sequenced in a study of CD8 T cells in Susac syndrome. An input of roughly 0.5 to 1 ug of RNA was subjected to reverse transcription using random hexamers. TCRdb re-derived calls from the immunoSEQ multiplex PCR reads in MiXCR, one entry per CDR3 protein. Here the sample spans approximately 150,000 distinct CDR3 sequences, under 95% being singletons. Sequencing used CD4+ T cells from PBMCs. The receptor set was obtained from a human donor in good health.

The V and J genes are TRBV12-3 or TRBV12-4 and TRBJ2-1; D is uncertain. This CDR3 region has 15 residues. V dropped 3 bases and J dropped 0 bases, with 9 bases sitting between them. CDR3 amino acids: CASSFFLSSYNEQFF. As DNA, the CDR3 is TGTGCCAGCAGTTTTTTCCTAAGCTCCTACAATGAGCAGTTCTTC.

The chain carries TRBV18 and TRBJ2-3; no definite D call. V lost 3 bases and J lost 2, with 12 bases in between. The CDR3 is made up of 15 amino acids. Per germline, CDR1 KGHSH and CDR2 LQKENI. The CDR3, as DNA: TGTGCCAGCTCACCCTTGCCGGGTCCCACAGATACGCAGTATTTT. This encodes CASSPLPGPTDTQYF.

The V and J genes are TRBV5-4 and TRBJ1-4; D ambiguous. Trimming shortened V by 2 bases and J by 8 bases, and 10 bases separated the two germline ends. CDR3 length: 13 amino acids. CDR1 is SGHNT and CDR2 is YYREEE in the germline V gene (reference sequence). CDR3 nucleotides: TGTGCCAGCAGCTTCAGGACGGGGGAAAAACTGTTTTTT. It codes for CASSFRTGEKLFF. Together with reference TRBV5-4 and TRBJ1-4, the CDR3 gives the full variable domain: ETGVTQSPTHLIKTRGQQVTLRCSSQSGHNTVSWYQQALGQGPQFIFQYYREEENGRGNFPPRFSGLQFPNYSSELNVNALELDDSALYLCASSFRTGEKLFFGSGTQLSVL.

J is TRBJ1-2 and V is TRBV25-1; maybe TRBD1 (6 bases). The CDR3 consists of 14 residues. Germline lookup yields CDR1 MGHDK and CDR2 SYGVNS. V shed 3 bases and J shed 4 bases, with 12 bases lying between them. CDR3 nucleotides: TGTGCCAGCAGTGATCGGGGGGCGGTCTATGGCTACACCTTC. Translating it yields CASSDRGAVYGYTF.

The CDR3 region is CASSQRAAVSVAEQFF. The CDR3 region has the DNA TGTGCCAGCAGCCAACGGGCAGCCGTAAGCGTTGCTGAGCAGTTCTTC. The J gene is TRBJ2-1, the V gene TRBV14; D not certain. The CDR3 consists of 16 residues. Deletions cut 2 bases from V and 9 bases from J, with 20 bases between. Germline V gives CDR1 SGHDN, CDR2 FVKESK.

The chain couples TRBV7-2 to TRBJ1-4; D perhaps matches TRBD1 (6 bases). The V gene lost 6 bases and the J gene lost 7 bases, with 15 bases spanning the gap. CDR1 and CDR2 (germline): SGHTA, FQGNSA. The CDR3 loop spans 14 amino acids. The CDR3 reads CASRRGGSSEKLFF. The CDR3 DNA reads TGTGCCAGCAGGAGGGGGGGTTCCAGTGAAAAACTGTTTTTT.

The chain's CDR3 is CASSELFSTDTQYF. CDR3 DNA: TGTGCCAGCAGTGAACTCTTTAGCACAGATACGCAGTATTTT. The gene calls are TRBV2 and TRBJ2-3; no firm D call. The ends were cut back, 2 bases at V and 0 bases at J, with 6 bases in the middle. CDR3 length equals 14 residues. Germline values: CDR1 SNHLY, CDR2 FYNNEI.

The chain uses TRBV19 and TRBJ1-2; D may be TRBD1 (5 bases). V gave up 6 bases and J gave up 0 bases, with 8 bases separating them. The CDR3 has 13 amino acids. Per germline, CDR1 LNHDA and CDR2 SQIVND (reference sequence). In DNA, the CDR3 is TGTGCCAGTAGCGAGGGGCCTAACTATGGCTACACCTTC. Translated: CASSEGPNYGYTF.